The T cell receptor (beta chain) under discussion was sequenced for a study of blood T cell repertoires in COVID-19. Study-wide background: Donors in the United States, Italy and Spain gave samples during acute or convalescent COVID-19. PBMCs, B-cell-depleted T cells, or T cells provided the cDNA or gDNA that made up the material.

Germline trimming cut 2 bases from V and 6 bases from J; bases unmatched to any gene: 6. CDR3 length: 15 amino acids. In germline, CDR1 is GTSNPN, CDR2 SVGIG (reference sequence). In the original processing: How many nucleated cells were present was estimated from reference gene primer amplification. Profiling relied on immunoSEQ multiplex PCR, and the TCRdb table lists in-frame clones only, not all of them. Clone size and V and J calls were adopted from that table, with D and trimming inferred from the DNA. The table has roughly 80,000 clones, about four fifths seen once. The chain combines TRBV30 with TRBJ1-5; 11 nucleotides match TRBD1. The TCR comes from a human donor in a cohort sampled during active COVID-19. Specimen: peripheral blood. Here the CDR3 DNA reads TGTGCCTGGAGTACCGGACAGGGGGCAAGTCAGCCCCAGCATTTT. Amino acid sequence: CAWSTGQGASQPQHF.